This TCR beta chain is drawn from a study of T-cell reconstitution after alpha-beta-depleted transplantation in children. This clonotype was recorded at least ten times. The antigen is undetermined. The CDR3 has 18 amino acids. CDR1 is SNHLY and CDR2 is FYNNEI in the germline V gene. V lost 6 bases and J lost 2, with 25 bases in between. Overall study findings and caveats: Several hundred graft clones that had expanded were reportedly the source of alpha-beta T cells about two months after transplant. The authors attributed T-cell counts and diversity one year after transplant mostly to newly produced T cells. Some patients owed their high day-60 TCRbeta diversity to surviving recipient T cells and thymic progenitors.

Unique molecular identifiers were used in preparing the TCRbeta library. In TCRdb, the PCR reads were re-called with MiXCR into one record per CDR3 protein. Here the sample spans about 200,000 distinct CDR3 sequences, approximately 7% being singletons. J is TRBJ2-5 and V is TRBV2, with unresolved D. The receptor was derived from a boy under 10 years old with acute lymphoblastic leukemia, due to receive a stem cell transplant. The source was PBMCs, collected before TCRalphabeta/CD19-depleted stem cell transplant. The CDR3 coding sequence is TGTGCCAGCAGGGCCCCCCCGTGGTCCGGCGCACAACAAGAGACCCAGTACTTC. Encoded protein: CASRAPPWSGAQQETQYF.